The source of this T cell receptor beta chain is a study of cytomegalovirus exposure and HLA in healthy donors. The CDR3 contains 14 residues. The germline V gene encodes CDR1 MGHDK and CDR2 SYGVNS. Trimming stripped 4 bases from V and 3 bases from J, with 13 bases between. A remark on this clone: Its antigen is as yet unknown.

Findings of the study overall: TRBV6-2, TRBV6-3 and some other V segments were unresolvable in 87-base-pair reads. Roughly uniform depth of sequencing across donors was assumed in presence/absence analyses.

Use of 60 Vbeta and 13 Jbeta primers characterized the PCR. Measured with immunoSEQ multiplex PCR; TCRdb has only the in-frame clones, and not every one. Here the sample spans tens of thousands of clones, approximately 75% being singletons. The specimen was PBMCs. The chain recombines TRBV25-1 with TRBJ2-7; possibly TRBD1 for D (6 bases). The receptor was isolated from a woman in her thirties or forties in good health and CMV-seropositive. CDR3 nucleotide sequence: TGTGCCAGCAGTGGAGCGACAGGAGACTACGAGCAGTACTTC. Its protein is CASSGATGDYEQYF.